This TCR beta chain was sequenced during a study of cytomegalovirus exposure and HLA in healthy donors. Study outcomes and limitations: The study labeled 180 or so TCR beta chains cytomegalovirus-associated. By HLA locus, TCR association rates varied in a later analysis, with DRB1 showing the most and HLA-C the fewest. Specific recognition of CMV antigens was confirmed in vitro for a few chains (all CMV-associated). A link between a missense DCLRE1C variant and TCR beta V- and J-gene trimming emerged from a later analysis.

On this clone: What it recognizes is unknown. A junction boundary mismatches the germline segment, possibly from a read error.

This CDR3 has 15 amino acids. The germline V gene has CDR1 SEHNR and CDR2 FQNEAQ (reference sequence). Primers for the PCR totalled 60 Vbeta and 13 Jbeta. Some clones are missing from TCRdb's copy, which holds only in-frame ones; the method was immunoSEQ multiplex PCR. The table records fewer than 150,000 clones, 75% to 90% of them present only once. The receptor was derived from a young woman in good health and CMV-seropositive. The chain combines TRBV7-9 with TRBJ2-5, with 8 bases identical to TRBD1. Input material: PBMCs. The CDR3 nucleotides are TGTGCCAGCAGCTATACCCAGGGGGCCGGAGAGGCCCAGTACTTC. This codes for CASSYTQGAGEAQYF.